The sequence of this TCR beta chain was determined in a study of blood T cell repertoires in COVID-19. Looking at the study overall: The United States, Italy and Spain provided the acute and convalescent COVID-19 samples. The cDNA or gDNA used as material had been derived from T cells, B-cell-depleted T cells, or PBMCs.

Original processing methods: Counts of nucleated cells, estimated from reference gene primer amplification, were obtained. Sequenced by immunoSEQ multiplex PCR; TCRdb stores in-frame clones only, minus some. V, J and clone size are those of that table, while D and trimming were read from the DNA. The table shows about 52,000 clones, with over 75% occurring only once. One Seattle source followed patients from active infection through their disease course. V lost 0 bases to trimming and J lost 5 bases, with 8 bases between them. The CDR3 loop spans 14 amino acids. Germline loops: CDR1 SGHRS, CDR2 YFSETQ.

The sample comprised peripheral blood. The V call is TRBV5-1, the J call TRBJ2-2, with D tentatively TRBD1 (5 bases). The clonotype was recovered from a woman older than 75 with COVID-19, enrolled during active disease. The CDR3: CASSLGQSTGELFF. CDR3 nucleotide sequence: TGCGCCAGCAGCTTGGGACAGAGTACCGGGGAGCTGTTTTTT.